The rows below give T cell receptor beta chains drawn from one sample of a study of CD8 T cells in ankylosing spondylitis. One entry per CDR3 protein, called by TCRdb with MiXCR from the 5' RACE reads. The sample consists of 380,000 or so distinct CDR3 sequences, approximately 20% of them appearing once. The sample taken for sequencing was blood, either unsorted or a sorted T cell fraction (not recorded which). These receptors were taken from a male donor with ankylosing spondylitis or in good health (not recorded which). CDR3s include the opening cysteine and the closing phenylalanine or tryptophan. A D gene is named only where the DNA matches it firmly. Size is omitted from some rows. Given values are once, few, many or a class for expanded clones.

J gene: TRBJ2-3
CDR3 length: 17
D gene: TRBD2
clone size: few
V gene: TRBV7-2
CDR3 protein: CASSLGSGGVDTDTQYF
CDR3 DNA: TGTGCCAGCAGCTTAGGGAGCGGGGGGGTTGACACAGATACGCAGTATTTT

J gene: TRBJ2-3
CDR3 length: 17
D gene: -
clone size: few
V gene: TRBV24-1
CDR3 protein: CATSDLPSGQNTDTQYF
CDR3 DNA: TGTGCCACCAGTGATTTGCCGTCCGGACAGAACACAGATACGCAGTATTTT

J gene: TRBJ2-3
CDR3 length: 17
D gene: TRBD2
clone size: once
V gene: TRBV9
CDR3 protein: CASSVATSGGSTDTQYF
CDR3 DNA: TGTGCCAGCAGCGTAGCCACTAGCGGGGGGAGCACAGATACGCAGTATTTT

J gene: TRBJ2-5
CDR3 length: 12
D gene: TRBD1
clone size: few
V gene: TRBV20-1
CDR3 protein: CSADRGWETQYF
CDR3 DNA: TGCAGTGCTGACAGGGGTTGGGAGACCCAGTACTTC

J gene: TRBJ2-1
CDR3 length: 15
D gene: -
clone size: few
V gene: TRBV10-2
CDR3 protein: CASRPTSSHGDEQFF
CDR3 DNA: TGCGCCAGCAGGCCAACCTCGTCACATGGCGATGAGCAGTTCTTC

J gene: TRBJ2-3
CDR3 length: 16
D gene: -
clone size: once
V gene: TRBV19
CDR3 protein: CASSGAWGPPTDTQYF
CDR3 DNA: TGTGCCAGTAGTGGCGCGTGGGGGCCTCCCACAGATACGCAGTATTTT

J gene: TRBJ1-6
CDR3 length: 15
D gene: TRBD1
clone size: once
V gene: TRBV4-1
CDR3 protein: CASSQGQGWASPLHF
CDR3 DNA: TGCGCCAGCAGCCAGGGACAGGGTTGGGCTTCACCCCTCCACTTT

J gene: TRBJ2-7
CDR3 length: 15
D gene: -
clone size: few
V gene: TRBV6-5
CDR3 protein: CASSYSRVMGYEQYF
CDR3 DNA: TGTGCCAGCAGTTACTCCCGGGTGATGGGCTACGAGCAGTACTTC

J gene: TRBJ1-3
CDR3 length: 14
D gene: -
clone size: -
V gene: TRBV10-3
CDR3 protein: CAISEPGWGNTIYF
CDR3 DNA: TGTGCCATCAGTGAGCCAGGTTGGGGAAACACCATATATTTT

J gene: TRBJ1-6
CDR3 length: 13
D gene: -
clone size: few
V gene: TRBV4-1
CDR3 protein: CAAGSWGNSPLHF
CDR3 DNA: TGCGCCGCAGGCTCCTGGGGAAATTCACCCCTCCACTTT

J gene: TRBJ2-7
CDR3 length: 14
D gene: -
clone size: -
V gene: TRBV2
CDR3 protein: CASSEAWELYEQYF
CDR3 DNA: TGTGCCAGCAGTGAAGCATGGGAGCTCTACGAGCAGTACTTC

J gene: TRBJ2-7
CDR3 length: 14
D gene: TRBD1
clone size: -
V gene: TRBV27
CDR3 protein: CASSDGTGGREQYF
CDR3 DNA: TGTGCCAGCAGCGACGGGACAGGGGGCCGCGAGCAGTACTTC

J gene: TRBJ2-3
CDR3 length: 13
D gene: -
clone size: -
V gene: TRBV20-1
CDR3 protein: CSARPRSTDTQYF
CDR3 DNA: TGCAGTGCTAGACCCAGGTCGACAGATACGCAGTATTTT

J gene: TRBJ2-2
CDR3 length: 15
D gene: -
clone size: -
V gene: TRBV5-1
CDR3 protein: CASSWTQTNTGELFF
CDR3 DNA: TGCGCCAGCAGCTGGACTCAAACGAACACCGGGGAGCTGTTTTTT

J gene: TRBJ1-5
CDR3 length: 14
D gene: -
clone size: few
V gene: TRBV12-3/TRBV12-4
CDR3 protein: CASSLWGKDQPQHF
CDR3 DNA: TGTGCCAGCAGTTTATGGGGGAAGGATCAGCCCCAGCATTTT

J gene: TRBJ2-2
CDR3 length: 14
D gene: TRBD1
clone size: -
V gene: TRBV30
CDR3 protein: CAWTGTVNTGELFF
CDR3 DNA: TGTGCCTGGACCGGGACAGTAAACACCGGGGAGCTGTTTTTT

J gene: TRBJ2-7
CDR3 length: 14
D gene: -
clone size: many
V gene: TRBV14
CDR3 protein: CASSRGPDSYEQYF
CDR3 DNA: TGTGCCAGCAGCCGCGGGCCTGACTCCTACGAGCAGTACTTC

J gene: TRBJ1-3
CDR3 length: 14
D gene: -
clone size: -
V gene: TRBV4-1
CDR3 protein: CASSQETARGPVYF
CDR3 DNA: TGCGCCAGCAGCCAAGAAACCGCTCGGGGCCCGGTATATTTT

J gene: TRBJ1-1
CDR3 length: 13
D gene: -
clone size: -
V gene: TRBV12-3/TRBV12-4
CDR3 protein: CASSLWLGLEAFF
CDR3 DNA: TGTGCCAGCAGTTTATGGTTAGGGCTTGAAGCTTTCTTT

J gene: TRBJ1-2
CDR3 length: 16
D gene: TRBD1
clone size: few
V gene: TRBV27
CDR3 protein: CASSWGQGEINYGYTF
CDR3 DNA: TGTGCCAGCAGCTGGGGACAGGGGGAAATTAACTATGGCTACACCTTC

J gene: TRBJ2-3
CDR3 length: 15
D gene: -
clone size: few
V gene: TRBV7-6
CDR3 protein: CASSSRTGSPDTQYF
CDR3 DNA: TGTGCCAGCAGCTCCCGGACTGGGTCCCCAGATACGCAGTATTTT

J gene: TRBJ2-7
CDR3 length: 14
D gene: -
clone size: few
V gene: TRBV5-1
CDR3 protein: CASSLVEGPFEQYF
CDR3 DNA: TGCGCCAGCAGCTTGGTCGAGGGTCCTTTCGAGCAGTACTTC

J gene: TRBJ2-3
CDR3 length: 13
D gene: -
clone size: few
V gene: TRBV15
CDR3 protein: CATSRGGADTQYF
CDR3 DNA: TGTGCCACCAGCAGAGGAGGAGCAGATACGCAGTATTTT

J gene: TRBJ2-7
CDR3 length: 12
D gene: -
clone size: -
V gene: TRBV20-1
CDR3 protein: CSARVDLGEQYF
CDR3 DNA: TGCAGTGCTAGAGTAGATTTGGGTGAGCAGTACTTC

J gene: TRBJ2-1
CDR3 length: 15
D gene: TRBD2
clone size: few
V gene: TRBV9
CDR3 protein: CASSPGGGAYNEQFF
CDR3 DNA: TGTGCCAGCAGCCCCGGGGGGGGGGCTTACAATGAGCAGTTCTTC

J gene: TRBJ2-3
CDR3 length: 15
D gene: TRBD1
clone size: -
V gene: TRBV7-9
CDR3 protein: CASSPGTGYGDTQYF
CDR3 DNA: TGTGCCAGCAGCCCCGGGACAGGGTATGGAGATACGCAGTATTTT

J gene: TRBJ1-2
CDR3 length: 14
D gene: -
clone size: few
V gene: TRBV6-5
CDR3 protein: CASSYFGGGSGYTF
CDR3 DNA: TGTGCCAGCAGTTACTTCGGGGGGGGCAGTGGCTACACCTTC

J gene: TRBJ2-3
CDR3 length: 16
D gene: TRBD2
clone size: few
V gene: TRBV28
CDR3 protein: CASSSRLAGGPDTQYF
CDR3 DNA: TGTGCCAGCAGTTCCCGCCTAGCGGGGGGGCCAGATACGCAGTATTTT

J gene: TRBJ2-3
CDR3 length: 15
D gene: TRBD2
clone size: -
V gene: TRBV2
CDR3 protein: CASSHGTSFSDTQYF
CDR3 DNA: TGTGCCAGCAGTCACGGGACTAGCTTTTCAGATACGCAGTATTTT

J gene: TRBJ1-3
CDR3 length: 14
D gene: -
clone size: few
V gene: TRBV27
CDR3 protein: CASDRSVSGNTIYF
CDR3 DNA: TGTGCCAGCGATAGAAGTGTCTCTGGAAACACCATATATTTT

J gene: TRBJ2-7
CDR3 length: 16
D gene: TRBD1
clone size: -
V gene: TRBV12-3/TRBV12-4
CDR3 protein: CASSFLGQGGFYEQYF
CDR3 DNA: TGTGCCAGCAGTTTTCTGGGACAGGGGGGTTTTTACGAGCAGTACTTC

J gene: TRBJ2-1
CDR3 length: 16
D gene: -
clone size: -
V gene: TRBV6-2/TRBV6-3
CDR3 protein: CASSLSGAAWYNEQFF
CDR3 DNA: TGTGCCAGCAGTTTATCGGGGGCCGCTTGGTACAATGAGCAGTTCTTC

J gene: TRBJ2-7
CDR3 length: 13
D gene: TRBD2
clone size: few
V gene: TRBV7-9
CDR3 protein: CASSLFGGGEQYF
CDR3 DNA: TGTGCCAGCAGCTTGTTCGGCGGGGGGGAGCAGTACTTC

J gene: TRBJ2-5
CDR3 length: 15
D gene: -
clone size: few
V gene: TRBV7-9
CDR3 protein: CASSPGQWGQETQYF
CDR3 DNA: TGTGCCAGCAGCCCGGGTCAGTGGGGACAAGAGACCCAGTACTTC

J gene: TRBJ1-2
CDR3 length: 13
D gene: -
clone size: -
V gene: TRBV7-8
CDR3 protein: CASSLGGDGEYTF
CDR3 DNA: TGTGCCAGCAGCTTAGGAGGCGATGGGGAGTACACCTTC

J gene: TRBJ2-1
CDR3 length: 11
D gene: -
clone size: few
V gene: TRBV7-9
CDR3 protein: CAVRGTNEQFF
CDR3 DNA: TGTGCCGTGAGGGGGACCAATGAGCAGTTCTTC

J gene: TRBJ2-1
CDR3 length: 18
D gene: TRBD2
clone size: -
V gene: TRBV18
CDR3 protein: CASSPGFTSGVSYNEQFF
CDR3 DNA: TGTGCCAGCTCACCAGGGTTTACTAGCGGGGTGTCCTACAATGAGCAGTTCTTC

J gene: TRBJ2-1
CDR3 length: 14
D gene: TRBD1
clone size: -
V gene: TRBV9
CDR3 protein: CASSVAGGMNEQFF
CDR3 DNA: TGTGCCAGCAGCGTAGCAGGGGGCATGAATGAGCAGTTCTTC

J gene: TRBJ2-3
CDR3 length: 13
D gene: -
clone size: few
V gene: TRBV12-3/TRBV12-4
CDR3 protein: CASSRGTIDTQYF
CDR3 DNA: TGTGCCAGCAGTCGGGGGACCATCGATACGCAGTATTTT

J gene: TRBJ2-1
CDR3 length: 16
D gene: -
clone size: many
V gene: TRBV29-1
CDR3 protein: CSVEDIGFTSGNEQFF
CDR3 DNA: TGCAGCGTTGAAGACATCGGCTTCACCTCGGGGAATGAGCAGTTCTTC

J gene: TRBJ2-2
CDR3 length: 15
D gene: TRBD2
clone size: -
V gene: TRBV4-1
CDR3 protein: CASRLAGGRTGELFF
CDR3 DNA: TGCGCCAGCAGGCTAGCGGGGGGGCGCACCGGGGAGCTGTTTTTT

J gene: TRBJ2-1
CDR3 length: 11
D gene: -
clone size: many
V gene: TRBV24-1
CDR3 protein: CATSIGREQFF
CDR3 DNA: TGTGCCACCAGTATCGGTAGGGAGCAGTTCTTC

J gene: TRBJ2-1
CDR3 length: 16
D gene: -
clone size: -
V gene: TRBV12-3/TRBV12-4
CDR3 protein: CASSPGPEGSYNEQFF
CDR3 DNA: TGTGCCAGCAGTCCCGGGCCTGAGGGCTCCTACAATGAGCAGTTCTTC

J gene: TRBJ2-7
CDR3 length: 14
D gene: -
clone size: few
V gene: TRBV6-5
CDR3 protein: CASSYGLHPYEQYF
CDR3 DNA: TGTGCCAGCAGTTACGGACTGCATCCCTACGAGCAGTACTTC

J gene: TRBJ2-5
CDR3 length: 16
D gene: TRBD2
clone size: -
V gene: TRBV27
CDR3 protein: CASSLLAGGPSETQYF
CDR3 DNA: TGTGCCAGCAGTTTACTAGCGGGGGGGCCGTCAGAGACCCAGTACTTC

J gene: TRBJ2-3
CDR3 length: 13
D gene: -
clone size: many
V gene: TRBV27
CDR3 protein: CASSFSSTDTQYF
CDR3 DNA: TGTGCCAGCAGTTTCAGCAGCACAGATACGCAGTATTTT

J gene: TRBJ2-1
CDR3 length: 15
D gene: -
clone size: few
V gene: TRBV4-1
CDR3 protein: CASSQVSSSYNEQFF
CDR3 DNA: TGCGCCAGCAGCCAAGTAAGCAGCTCCTACAATGAGCAGTTCTTC

J gene: TRBJ2-2
CDR3 length: 19
D gene: -
clone size: -
V gene: TRBV6-1
CDR3 protein: CASSEGMGLGFVNTGELFF
CDR3 DNA: TGTGCCAGCAGTGAAGGCATGGGTCTGGGTTTTGTGAACACCGGGGAGCTGTTTTTT

J gene: TRBJ1-1
CDR3 length: 15
D gene: -
clone size: -
V gene: TRBV7-9
CDR3 protein: CASSLRTVLNTEAFF
CDR3 DNA: TGTGCCAGCAGCCTCAGGACAGTTCTGAACACTGAAGCTTTCTTT

J gene: TRBJ2-2
CDR3 length: 14
D gene: -
clone size: -
V gene: TRBV19
CDR3 protein: CASSMVEGPGELFF
CDR3 DNA: TGTGCCAGTAGTATGGTAGAAGGGCCTGGGGAGCTGTTTTTT